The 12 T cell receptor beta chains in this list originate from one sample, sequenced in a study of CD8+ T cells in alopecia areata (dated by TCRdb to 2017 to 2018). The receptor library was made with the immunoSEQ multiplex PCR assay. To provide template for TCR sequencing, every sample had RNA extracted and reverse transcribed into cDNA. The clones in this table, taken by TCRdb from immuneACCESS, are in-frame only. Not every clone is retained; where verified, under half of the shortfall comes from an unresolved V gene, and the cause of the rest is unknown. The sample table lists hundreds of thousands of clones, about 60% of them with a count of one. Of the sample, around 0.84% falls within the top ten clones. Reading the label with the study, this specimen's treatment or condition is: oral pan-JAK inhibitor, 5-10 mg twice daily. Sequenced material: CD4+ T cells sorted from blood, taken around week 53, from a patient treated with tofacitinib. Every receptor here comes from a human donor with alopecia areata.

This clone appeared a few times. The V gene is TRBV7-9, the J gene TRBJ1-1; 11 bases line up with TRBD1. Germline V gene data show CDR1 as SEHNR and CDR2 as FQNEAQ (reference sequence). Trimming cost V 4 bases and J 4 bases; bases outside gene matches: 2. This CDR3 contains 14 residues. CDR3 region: CASSSDRGPTEAFF. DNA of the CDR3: TGTGCCAGCAGCTCGGACAGGGGGCCCACTGAAGCTTTCTTT.

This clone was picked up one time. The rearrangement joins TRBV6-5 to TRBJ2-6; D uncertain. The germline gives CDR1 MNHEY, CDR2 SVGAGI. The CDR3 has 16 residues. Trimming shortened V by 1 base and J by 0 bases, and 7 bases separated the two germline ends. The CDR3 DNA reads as TGTGCCAGCAGTTACTTCGACATCTCTGGGGCCAACGTCCTGACTTTC. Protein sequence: CASSYFDISGANVLTF.

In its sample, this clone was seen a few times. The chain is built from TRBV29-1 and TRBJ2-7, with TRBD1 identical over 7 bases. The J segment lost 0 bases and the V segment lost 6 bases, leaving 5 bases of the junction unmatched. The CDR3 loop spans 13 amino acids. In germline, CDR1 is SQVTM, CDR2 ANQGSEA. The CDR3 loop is CSVRQGLSYEQYF. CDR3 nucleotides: TGCAGCGTCCGACAGGGTCTCTCCTACGAGCAGTACTTC.

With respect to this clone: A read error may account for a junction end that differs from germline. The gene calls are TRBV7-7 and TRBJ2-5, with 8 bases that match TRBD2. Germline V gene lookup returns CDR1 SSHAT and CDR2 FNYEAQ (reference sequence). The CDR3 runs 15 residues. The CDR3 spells CASSGGTGVQETQYF. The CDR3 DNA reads TGTGCTAGCAGCGGGGGAACGGGGGTCCAAGAGACCCAGTACTTC.

The DNA of the CDR3 is TGTGCCTGGAGTGAAGACTTTGTAAGCCAGTACTTC. Its translation: CAWSEDFVSQYF. The chain is built from TRBV30 and TRBJ2-7; the D is unclear. The CDR3 runs 12 residues. Germline V CDR1 and CDR2: GTSNPN, SVGIG (reference sequence). V was shortened by 1 base and J by 10 bases, with 14 bases between the two germline ends.

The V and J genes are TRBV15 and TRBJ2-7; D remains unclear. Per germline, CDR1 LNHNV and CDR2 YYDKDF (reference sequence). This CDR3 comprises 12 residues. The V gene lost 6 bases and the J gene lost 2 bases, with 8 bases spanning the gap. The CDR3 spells CATRGRAYEQYF. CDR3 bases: TGTGCCACCAGGGGAAGGGCCTACGAGCAGTACTTC.

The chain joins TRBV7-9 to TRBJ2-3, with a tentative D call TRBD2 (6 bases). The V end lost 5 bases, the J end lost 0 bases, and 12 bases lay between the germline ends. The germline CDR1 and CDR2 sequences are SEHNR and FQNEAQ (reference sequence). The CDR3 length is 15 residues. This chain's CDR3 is CASSPQGGSTDTQYF. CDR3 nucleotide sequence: TGTGCCAGCAGCCCCCAGGGAGGAAGCACAGATACGCAGTATTTT.

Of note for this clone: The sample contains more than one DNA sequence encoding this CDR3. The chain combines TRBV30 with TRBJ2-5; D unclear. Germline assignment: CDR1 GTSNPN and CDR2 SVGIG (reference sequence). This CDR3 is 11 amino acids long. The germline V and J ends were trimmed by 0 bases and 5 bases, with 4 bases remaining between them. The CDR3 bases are TGTGCCTGGAGTGTCGGGGAGACCCAGTACTTC. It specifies CAWSVGETQYF.

Here the CDR3 reads CASSTGPYTEAFF. In DNA, the CDR3 is TGTGCCAGCAGTACAGGGCCCTACACTGAAGCTTTCTTT. The chain joins TRBV7-9 to TRBJ1-1, with D possibly being TRBD1 (6 bases). CDR3 size: 13 residues. Germline values: CDR1 SEHNR, CDR2 FQNEAQ (reference sequence). V gave up 6 bases and J gave up 3 bases, with 11 bases separating them.

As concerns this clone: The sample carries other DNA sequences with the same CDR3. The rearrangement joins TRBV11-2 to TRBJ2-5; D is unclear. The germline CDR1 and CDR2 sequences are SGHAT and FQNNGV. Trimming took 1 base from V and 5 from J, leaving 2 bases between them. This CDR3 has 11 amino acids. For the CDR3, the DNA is TGTGCCAGCAGCTTAGTGGAGACCCAGTACTTC. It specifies CASSLVETQYF. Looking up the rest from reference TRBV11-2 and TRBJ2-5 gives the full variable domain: EAGVAQSPRYKIIEKRQSVAFWCNPISGHATLYWYQQILGQGPKLLIQFQNNGVVDDSQLPKDRFSAERLKGVDSTLKIQPAKLEDSAVYLCASSLVETQYFGPGTRLLVL.

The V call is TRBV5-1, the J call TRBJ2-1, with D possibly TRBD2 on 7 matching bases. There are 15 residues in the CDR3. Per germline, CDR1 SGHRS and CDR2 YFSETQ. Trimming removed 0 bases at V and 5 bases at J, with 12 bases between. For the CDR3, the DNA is TGCGCCAGCAGCTTGGTACGGGGGGCGGACAATGAGCAGTTCTTC. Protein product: CASSLVRGADNEQFF.

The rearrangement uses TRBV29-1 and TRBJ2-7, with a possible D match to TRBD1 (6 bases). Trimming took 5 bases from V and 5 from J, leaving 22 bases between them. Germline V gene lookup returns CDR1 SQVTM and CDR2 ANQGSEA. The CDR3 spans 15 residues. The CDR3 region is CSVMTGVTLPDEQYF. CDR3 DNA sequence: TGCAGCGTTATGACAGGAGTGACCCTACCTGACGAGCAGTACTTC.